These T cell receptor beta chains were read from a single sample in a study of blood T cell repertoires in COVID-19. Sequencing used immunoSEQ multiplex PCR; TCRdb keeps in-frame clones, though not all of them. There are hundreds of thousands of clones in the sample; approximately 83% occur only once, and less than 7.5% lies in the top ten. Sequencing was done on a sample of peripheral blood. Receptor source: a woman in her forties or fifties with acute or convalescent COVID-19. CDR3s include the opening cysteine and the closing phenylalanine or tryptophan. Fields, in order: CDR3 protein, J gene, V gene.

CDR3aa: CASSILGGNTGELFF
j_gene: TRBJ2-2
v_gene: TRBV19

CDR3aa: CASSGTPFEQYF
j_gene: TRBJ2-7
v_gene: TRBV27

CDR3aa: CASGPGGAFQETQYF
j_gene: TRBJ2-5
v_gene: TRBV19

CDR3aa: CASRGVGPDTEAFF
j_gene: TRBJ1-1
v_gene: TRBV19

CDR3aa: CASSPDRESNQPQHF
j_gene: TRBJ1-5
v_gene: TRBV27

CDR3aa: CASSILISGTANEQFF
j_gene: TRBJ2-1
v_gene: TRBV19

CDR3aa: CASSSRTGGYNEQFF
j_gene: TRBJ2-1
v_gene: TRBV28

CDR3aa: CASRPGLAGIHEQYF
j_gene: TRBJ2-7
v_gene: TRBV27

CDR3aa: CASSEGWTSGYEQYF
j_gene: TRBJ2-7
v_gene: TRBV25-1

CDR3aa: CASSFGFGGGTEAFF
j_gene: TRBJ1-1
v_gene: TRBV6-5

CDR3aa: CASSFGDRRNTIYF
j_gene: TRBJ1-3
v_gene: TRBV3-1/TRBV3-2